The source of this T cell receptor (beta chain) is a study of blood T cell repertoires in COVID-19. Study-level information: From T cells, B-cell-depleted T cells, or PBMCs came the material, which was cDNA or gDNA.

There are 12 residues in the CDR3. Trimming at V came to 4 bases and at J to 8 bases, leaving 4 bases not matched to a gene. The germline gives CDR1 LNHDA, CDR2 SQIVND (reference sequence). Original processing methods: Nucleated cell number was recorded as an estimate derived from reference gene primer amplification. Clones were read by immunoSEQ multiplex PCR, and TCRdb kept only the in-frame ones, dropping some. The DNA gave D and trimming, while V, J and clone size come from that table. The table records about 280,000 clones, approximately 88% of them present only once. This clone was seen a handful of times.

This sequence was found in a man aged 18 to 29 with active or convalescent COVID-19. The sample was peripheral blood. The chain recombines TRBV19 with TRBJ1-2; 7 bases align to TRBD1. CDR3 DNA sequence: TGTGCCAGTAGTAACACAGGGGTAGGCTACACCTTC. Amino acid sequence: CASSNTGVGYTF.